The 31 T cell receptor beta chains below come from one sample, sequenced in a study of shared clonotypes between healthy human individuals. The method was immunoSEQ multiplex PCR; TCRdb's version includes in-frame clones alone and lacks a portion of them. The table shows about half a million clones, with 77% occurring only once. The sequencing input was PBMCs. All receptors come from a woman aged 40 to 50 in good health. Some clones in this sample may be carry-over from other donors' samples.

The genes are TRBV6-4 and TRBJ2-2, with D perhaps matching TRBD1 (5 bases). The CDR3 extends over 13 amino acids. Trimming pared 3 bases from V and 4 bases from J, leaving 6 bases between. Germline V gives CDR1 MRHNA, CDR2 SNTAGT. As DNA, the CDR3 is TGTGCCAGCAGTGATCAGGGCACCGGGGAGCTGTTTTTT. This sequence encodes CASSDQGTGELFF.

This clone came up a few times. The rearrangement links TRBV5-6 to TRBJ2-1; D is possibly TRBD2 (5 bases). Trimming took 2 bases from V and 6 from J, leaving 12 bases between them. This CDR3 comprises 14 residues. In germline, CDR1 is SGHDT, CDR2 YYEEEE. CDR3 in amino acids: CASSFTSFGNEQFF. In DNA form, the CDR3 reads TGTGCCAGCAGCTTCACTAGTTTTGGCAATGAGCAGTTCTTC.

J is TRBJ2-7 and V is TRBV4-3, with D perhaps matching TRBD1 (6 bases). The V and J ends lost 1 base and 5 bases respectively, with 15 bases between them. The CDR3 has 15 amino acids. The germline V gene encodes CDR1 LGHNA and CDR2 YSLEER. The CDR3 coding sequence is TGCGCCAGCAGCCAAGGGGACATCTGGGGCGACGAGCAGTACTTC. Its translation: CASSQGDIWGDEQYF.

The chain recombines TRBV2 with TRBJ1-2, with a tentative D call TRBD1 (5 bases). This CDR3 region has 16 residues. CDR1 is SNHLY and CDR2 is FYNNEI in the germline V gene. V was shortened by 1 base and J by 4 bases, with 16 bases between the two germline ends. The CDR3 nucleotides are TGTGCCAGCAGTGAAGTCTTAGGGGCCGGCCCCTATGGCTACACCTTC. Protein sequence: CASSEVLGAGPYGYTF.

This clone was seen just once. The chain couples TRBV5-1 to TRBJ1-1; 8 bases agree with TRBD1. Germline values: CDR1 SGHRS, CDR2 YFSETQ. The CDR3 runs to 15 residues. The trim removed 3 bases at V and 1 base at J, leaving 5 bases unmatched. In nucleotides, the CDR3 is TGCGCCAGCAGCTACGGGACAGGAGGGAACACTGAAGCTTTCTTT. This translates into CASSYGTGGNTEAFF.

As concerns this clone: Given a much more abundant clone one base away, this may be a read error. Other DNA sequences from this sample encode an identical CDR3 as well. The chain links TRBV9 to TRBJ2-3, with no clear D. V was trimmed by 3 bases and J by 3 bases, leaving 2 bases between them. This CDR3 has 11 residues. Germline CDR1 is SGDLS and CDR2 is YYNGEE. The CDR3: CASSATDTQYF. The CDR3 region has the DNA TGTGCCAGCAGCGCTACAGATACGCAGTATTTT.

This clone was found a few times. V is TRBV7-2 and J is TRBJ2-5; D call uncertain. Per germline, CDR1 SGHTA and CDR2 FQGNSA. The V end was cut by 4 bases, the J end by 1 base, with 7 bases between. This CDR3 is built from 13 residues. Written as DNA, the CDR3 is TGTGCCAGCAGCTGGGCGAGCCAAGAGACCCAGTACTTC. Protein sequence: CASSWASQETQYF.

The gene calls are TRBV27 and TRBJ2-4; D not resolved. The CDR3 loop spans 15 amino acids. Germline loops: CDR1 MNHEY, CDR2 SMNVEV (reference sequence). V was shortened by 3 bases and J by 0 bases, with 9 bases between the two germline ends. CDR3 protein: CASSLRALAKNIQYF. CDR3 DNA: TGTGCCAGCAGTTTGAGAGCATTAGCCAAAAACATTCAGTACTTC.

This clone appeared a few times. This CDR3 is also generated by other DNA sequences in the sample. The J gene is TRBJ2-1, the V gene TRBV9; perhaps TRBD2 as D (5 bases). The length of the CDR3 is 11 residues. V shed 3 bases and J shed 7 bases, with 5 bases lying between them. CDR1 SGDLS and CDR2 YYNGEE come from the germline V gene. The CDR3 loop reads CASSAGNEQFF. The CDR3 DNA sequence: TGTGCCAGCAGCGCGGGAAATGAGCAGTTCTTC.

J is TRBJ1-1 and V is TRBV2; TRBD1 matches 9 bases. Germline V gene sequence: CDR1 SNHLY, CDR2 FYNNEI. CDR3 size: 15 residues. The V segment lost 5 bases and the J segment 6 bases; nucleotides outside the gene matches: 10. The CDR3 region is CASSPLAGTGSEAFF. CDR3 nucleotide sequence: TGTGCCAGCAGTCCCCTCGCCGGGACAGGGTCTGAAGCTTTCTTT.

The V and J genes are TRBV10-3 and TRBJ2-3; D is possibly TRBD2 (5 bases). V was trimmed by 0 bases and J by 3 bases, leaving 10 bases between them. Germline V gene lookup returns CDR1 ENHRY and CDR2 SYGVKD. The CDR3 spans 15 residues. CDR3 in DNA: TGTGCCATCAGTGAGTCGATCCGGAGGACAGATACGCAGTATTTT. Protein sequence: CAISESIRRTDTQYF.

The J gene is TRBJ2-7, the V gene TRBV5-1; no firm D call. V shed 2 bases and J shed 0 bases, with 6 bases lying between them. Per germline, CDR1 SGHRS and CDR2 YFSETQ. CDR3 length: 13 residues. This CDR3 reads CASSFTDSYEQYF. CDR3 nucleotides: TGCGCCAGCAGCTTTACAGACTCCTACGAGCAGTACTTC.

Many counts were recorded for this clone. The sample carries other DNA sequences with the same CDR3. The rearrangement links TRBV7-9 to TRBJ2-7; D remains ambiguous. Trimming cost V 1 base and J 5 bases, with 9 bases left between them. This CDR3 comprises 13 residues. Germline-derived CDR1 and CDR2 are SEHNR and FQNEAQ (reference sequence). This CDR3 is CASSLDRAHEQYF. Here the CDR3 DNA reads TGTGCCAGCAGCTTAGATAGGGCCCACGAGCAGTACTTC.

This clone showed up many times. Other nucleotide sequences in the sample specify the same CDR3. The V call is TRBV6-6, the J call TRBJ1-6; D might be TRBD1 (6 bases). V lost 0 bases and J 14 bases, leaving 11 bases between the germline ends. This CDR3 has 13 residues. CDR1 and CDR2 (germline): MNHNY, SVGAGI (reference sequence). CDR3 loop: CASSYSQQGALHF. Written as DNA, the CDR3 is TGTGCCAGCAGTTACTCGCAACAGGGCGCCCTCCACTTT.

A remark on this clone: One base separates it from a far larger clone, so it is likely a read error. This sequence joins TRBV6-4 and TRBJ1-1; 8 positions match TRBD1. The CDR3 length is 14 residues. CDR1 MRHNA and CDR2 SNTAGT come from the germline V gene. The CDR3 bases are TGTGCCAGCGGTGAGGGACAGGAGAACACTGAAGCTTTCTTT. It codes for CASGEGQENTEAFF.

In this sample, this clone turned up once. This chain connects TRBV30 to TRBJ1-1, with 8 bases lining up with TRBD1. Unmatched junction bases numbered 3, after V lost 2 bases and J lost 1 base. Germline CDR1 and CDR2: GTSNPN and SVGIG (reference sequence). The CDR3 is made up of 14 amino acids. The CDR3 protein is CAWSPGTGNTEAFF. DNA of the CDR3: TGTGCCTGGAGTCCGGGGACAGGGAACACTGAAGCTTTCTTT.

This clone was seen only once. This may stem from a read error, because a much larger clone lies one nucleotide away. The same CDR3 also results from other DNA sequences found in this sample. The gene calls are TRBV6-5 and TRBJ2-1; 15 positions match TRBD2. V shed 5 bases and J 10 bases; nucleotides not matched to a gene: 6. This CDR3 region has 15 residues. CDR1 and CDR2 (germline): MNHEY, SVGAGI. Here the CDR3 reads CASSQGTSGRNEQFF. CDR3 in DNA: TGTGCCAGCAGTCAAGGGACTAGCGGGAGGAACGAGCAGTTCTTC.

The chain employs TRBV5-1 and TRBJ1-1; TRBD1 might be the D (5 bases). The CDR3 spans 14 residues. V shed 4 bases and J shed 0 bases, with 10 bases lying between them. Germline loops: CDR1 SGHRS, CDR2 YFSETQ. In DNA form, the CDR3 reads TGCGCCAGCAGCACGACAGCCCTGAACACTGAAGCTTTCTTT. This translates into CASSTTALNTEAFF.

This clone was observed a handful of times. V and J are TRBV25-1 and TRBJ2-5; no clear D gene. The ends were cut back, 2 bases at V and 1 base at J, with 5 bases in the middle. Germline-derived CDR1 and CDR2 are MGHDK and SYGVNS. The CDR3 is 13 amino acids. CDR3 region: CASSEHSQETQYF. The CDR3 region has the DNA TGTGCCAGCAGTGAACACTCCCAAGAGACCCAGTACTTC.

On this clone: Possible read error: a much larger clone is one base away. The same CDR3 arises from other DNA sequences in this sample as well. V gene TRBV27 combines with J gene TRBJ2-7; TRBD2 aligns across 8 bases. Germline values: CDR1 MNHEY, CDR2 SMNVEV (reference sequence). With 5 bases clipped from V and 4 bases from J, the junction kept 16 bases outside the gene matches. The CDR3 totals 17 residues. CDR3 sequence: CASSPYRGGGNSYEQYF. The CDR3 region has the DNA TGTGCCAGCAGTCCATATCGGGGGGGCGGGAACTCTTACGAGCAGTACTTC.

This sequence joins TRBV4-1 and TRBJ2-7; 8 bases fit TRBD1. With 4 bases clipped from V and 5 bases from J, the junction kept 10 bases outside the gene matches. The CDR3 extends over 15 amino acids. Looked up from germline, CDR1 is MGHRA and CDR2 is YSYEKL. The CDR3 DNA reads TGCGCCAGCAGCCGACTCCCGGGACAGGTGAACGAGCAGTACTTC. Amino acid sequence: CASSRLPGQVNEQYF.

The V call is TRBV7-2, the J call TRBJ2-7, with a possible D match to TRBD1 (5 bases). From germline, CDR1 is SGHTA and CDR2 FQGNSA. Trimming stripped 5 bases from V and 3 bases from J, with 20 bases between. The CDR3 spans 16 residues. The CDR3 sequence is CASSPNRVRAFYEQYF. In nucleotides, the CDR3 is TGTGCCAGCAGCCCCAATCGAGTCAGGGCTTTCTACGAGCAGTACTTC.

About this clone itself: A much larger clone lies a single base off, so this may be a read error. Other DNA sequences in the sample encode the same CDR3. The CDR3 coding sequence is TGTGCCAGTAGTCAAACAGACGGCTTCGAGCAGTACTTC. Translating it yields CASSQTDGFEQYF. The chain is built from TRBV19 and TRBJ2-7, with D hard to call. This CDR3 has 13 amino acids. Trimming left V 5 bases short and J 6 bases short, with 14 bases between. Germline V gene sequence: CDR1 LNHDA, CDR2 SQIVND (reference sequence).

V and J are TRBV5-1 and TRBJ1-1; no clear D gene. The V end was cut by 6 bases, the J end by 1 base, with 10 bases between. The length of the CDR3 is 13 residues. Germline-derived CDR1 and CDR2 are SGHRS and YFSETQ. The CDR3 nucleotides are TGCGCCAGCAACCCCGACGGGAACACTGAAGCTTTCTTT. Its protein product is CASNPDGNTEAFF.

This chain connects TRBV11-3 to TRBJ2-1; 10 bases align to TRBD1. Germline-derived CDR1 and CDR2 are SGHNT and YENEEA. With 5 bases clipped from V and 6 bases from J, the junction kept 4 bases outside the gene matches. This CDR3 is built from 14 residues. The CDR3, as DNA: TGTGCCAGCAGCATACGGACAGGGGGCAATGAGCAGTTCTTC. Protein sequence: CASSIRTGGNEQFF.

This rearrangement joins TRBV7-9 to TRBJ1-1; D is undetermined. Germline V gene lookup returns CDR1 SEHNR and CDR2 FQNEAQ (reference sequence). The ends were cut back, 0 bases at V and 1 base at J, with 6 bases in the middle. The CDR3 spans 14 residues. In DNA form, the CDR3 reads TGTGCCAGCAGCTTAGCACTTTCGAACACTGAAGCTTTCTTT. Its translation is CASSLALSNTEAFF.

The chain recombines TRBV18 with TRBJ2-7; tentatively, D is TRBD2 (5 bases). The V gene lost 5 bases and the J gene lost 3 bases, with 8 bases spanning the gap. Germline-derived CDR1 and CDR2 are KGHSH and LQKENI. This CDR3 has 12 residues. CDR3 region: CASSTRVYEQYF. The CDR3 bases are TGTGCCAGCTCAACTAGAGTCTACGAGCAGTACTTC.

CDR3 nucleotide sequence: TGCGCCAGCAGCGCGGGACTAGCGGGAGGGTCGGATACGCAGTATTTT. Translated, it gives CASSAGLAGGSDTQYF. The rearrangement joins TRBV5-1 to TRBJ2-3, with 16 bases fitting TRBD2. J was trimmed by 6 bases and V by 4 bases; bases with no gene match: 5. The germline gives CDR1 SGHRS, CDR2 YFSETQ. The CDR3 has 16 amino acids. Looking up the rest from reference TRBV5-1 and TRBJ2-3 gives the full variable domain: KAGVTQTPRYLIKTRGQQVTLSCSPISGHRSVSWYQQTPGQGLQFLFEYFSETQRNKGNFPGRFSGRQFSNSRSEMNVSTLELGDSALYLCASSAGLAGGSDTQYFGPGTRLTVL.

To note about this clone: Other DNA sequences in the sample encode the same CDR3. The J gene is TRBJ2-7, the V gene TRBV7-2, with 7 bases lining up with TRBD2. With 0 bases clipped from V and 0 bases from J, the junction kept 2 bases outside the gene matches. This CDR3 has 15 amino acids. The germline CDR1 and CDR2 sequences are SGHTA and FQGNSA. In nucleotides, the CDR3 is TGTGCCAGCAGCTTAGCGGGGGGGAACTCCTACGAGCAGTACTTC. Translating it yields CASSLAGGNSYEQYF.

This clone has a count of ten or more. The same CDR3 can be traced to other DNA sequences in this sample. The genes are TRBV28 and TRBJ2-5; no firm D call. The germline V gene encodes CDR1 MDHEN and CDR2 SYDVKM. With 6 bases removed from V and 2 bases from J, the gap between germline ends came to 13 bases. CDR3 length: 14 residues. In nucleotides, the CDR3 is TGTGCCAGCAGCCGGCTGGGTGGGCAAGAGACCCAGTACTTC. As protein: CASSRLGGQETQYF.

The chain's CDR3 is CASSLAPTSSYNEQFF. CDR3 sequence (DNA): TGTGCCAGCAGCTTAGCCCCGACGAGCTCCTACAATGAGCAGTTCTTC. This sequence joins TRBV7-3 and TRBJ2-1; D is unresolved. Germline V lookup: CDR1 SGHTA, CDR2 FQGTGA. The CDR3 is 16 residues long. Trimming pared 2 bases from V and 0 bases from J, leaving 11 bases between.